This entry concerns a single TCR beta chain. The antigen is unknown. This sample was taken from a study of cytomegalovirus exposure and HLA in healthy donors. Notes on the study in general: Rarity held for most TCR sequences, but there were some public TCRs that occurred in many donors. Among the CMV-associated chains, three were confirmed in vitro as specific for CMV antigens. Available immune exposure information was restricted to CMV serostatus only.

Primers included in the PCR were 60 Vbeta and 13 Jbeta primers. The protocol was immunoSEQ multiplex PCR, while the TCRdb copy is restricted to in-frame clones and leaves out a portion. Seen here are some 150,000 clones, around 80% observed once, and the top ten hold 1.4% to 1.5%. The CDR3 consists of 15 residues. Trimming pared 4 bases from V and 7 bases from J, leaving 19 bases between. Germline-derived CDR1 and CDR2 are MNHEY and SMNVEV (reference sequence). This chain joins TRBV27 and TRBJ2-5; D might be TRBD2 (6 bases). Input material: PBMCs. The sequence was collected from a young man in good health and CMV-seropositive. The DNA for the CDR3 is TGTGCCAGCAGTTCCTTTACGGGGACTGGTGGGACCCAGTACTTC. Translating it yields CASSSFTGTGGTQYF.